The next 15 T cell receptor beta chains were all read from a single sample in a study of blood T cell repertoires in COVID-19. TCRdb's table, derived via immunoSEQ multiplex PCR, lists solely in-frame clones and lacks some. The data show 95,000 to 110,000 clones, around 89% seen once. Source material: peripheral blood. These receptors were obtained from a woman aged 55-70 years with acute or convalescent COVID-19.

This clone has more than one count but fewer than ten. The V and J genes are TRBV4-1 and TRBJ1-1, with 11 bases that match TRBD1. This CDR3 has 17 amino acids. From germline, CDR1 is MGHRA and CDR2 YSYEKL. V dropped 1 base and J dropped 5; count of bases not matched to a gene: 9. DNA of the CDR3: TGCGCCAGCAGCCAAGCGTATTCCGGGACAGGGGGGACTGAAGCTTTCTTT. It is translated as CASSQAYSGTGGTEAFF.

The CDR3 protein is CASSLRQGNSYEQYF. Here the CDR3 DNA reads TGTGCCAGCAGCCTACGACAGGGAAACTCCTACGAGCAGTACTTC. The gene calls are TRBV7-8 and TRBJ2-7; 7 positions match TRBD1. This CDR3 contains 15 residues. Germline values: CDR1 SGHVS, CDR2 FQNEAQ. V trimming: 5 bases; J trimming: 0 bases; junction bases outside the gene matches: 7.

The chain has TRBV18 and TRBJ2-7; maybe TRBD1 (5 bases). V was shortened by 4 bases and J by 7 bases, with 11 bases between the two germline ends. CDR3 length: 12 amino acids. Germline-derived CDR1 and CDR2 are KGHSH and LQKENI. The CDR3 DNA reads TGTGCCAGCTCACGTGGACAAGGAGAGCAGTACGTC. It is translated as CASSRGQGEQYV.

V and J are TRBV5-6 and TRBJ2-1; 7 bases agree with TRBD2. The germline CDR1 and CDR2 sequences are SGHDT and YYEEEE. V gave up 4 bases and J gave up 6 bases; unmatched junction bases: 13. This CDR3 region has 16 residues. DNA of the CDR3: TGTGCCAGCAGCCTGGGGGGACTATCTATCGGCAATGAGCAGTTCTTC. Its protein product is CASSLGGLSIGNEQFF.

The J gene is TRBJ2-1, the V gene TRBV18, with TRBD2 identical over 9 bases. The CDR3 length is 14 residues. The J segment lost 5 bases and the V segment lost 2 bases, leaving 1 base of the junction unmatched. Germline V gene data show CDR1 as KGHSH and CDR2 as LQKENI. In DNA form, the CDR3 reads TGTGCCAGCTCACCATTAGCGGGGGACAATGAGCAGTTCTTC. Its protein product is CASSPLAGDNEQFF.

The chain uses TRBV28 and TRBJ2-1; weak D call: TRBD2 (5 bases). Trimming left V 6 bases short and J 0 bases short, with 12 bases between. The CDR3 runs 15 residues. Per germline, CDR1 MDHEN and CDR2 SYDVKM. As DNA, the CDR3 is TGTGCCAGCAGCCTTAGCGTCAGCTCCTACAATGAGCAGTTCTTC. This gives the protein CASSLSVSSYNEQFF.

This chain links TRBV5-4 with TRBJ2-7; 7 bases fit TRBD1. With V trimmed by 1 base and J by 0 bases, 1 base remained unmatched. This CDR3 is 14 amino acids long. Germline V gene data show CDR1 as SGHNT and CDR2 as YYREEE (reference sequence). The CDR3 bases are TGTGCCAGCAGCTTGAGGGGGCTCTCCTACGAGCAGTACTTC. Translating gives CASSLRGLSYEQYF. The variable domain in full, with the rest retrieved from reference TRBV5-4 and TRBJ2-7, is ETGVTQSPTHLIKTRGQQVTLRCSSQSGHNTVSWYQQALGQGPQFIFQYYREEENGRGNFPPRFSGLQFPNYSSELNVNALELDDSALYLCASSLRGLSYEQYFGPGTRLTVT.

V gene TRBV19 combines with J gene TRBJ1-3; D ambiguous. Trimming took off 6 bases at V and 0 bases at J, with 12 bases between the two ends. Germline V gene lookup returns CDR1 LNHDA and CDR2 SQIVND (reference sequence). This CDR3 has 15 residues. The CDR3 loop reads CASSPQSFSGNTIYF. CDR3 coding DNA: TGTGCCAGTAGCCCTCAGTCCTTCTCTGGAAACACCATATATTTT.

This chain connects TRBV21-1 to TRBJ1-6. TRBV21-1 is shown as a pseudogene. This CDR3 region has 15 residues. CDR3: CASSKGRRGNSPLHF. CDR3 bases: TGTGCCAGCAGCAAAGGGCGGCGGGGGAATTCACCCCTCCACTTT.

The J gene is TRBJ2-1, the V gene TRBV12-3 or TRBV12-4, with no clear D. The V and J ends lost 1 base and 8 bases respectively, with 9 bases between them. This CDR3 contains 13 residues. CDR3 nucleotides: TGTGCCAGCAGTTTAGGCGTCCGGGATGAGCAGTTCTTC. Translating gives CASSLGVRDEQFF.

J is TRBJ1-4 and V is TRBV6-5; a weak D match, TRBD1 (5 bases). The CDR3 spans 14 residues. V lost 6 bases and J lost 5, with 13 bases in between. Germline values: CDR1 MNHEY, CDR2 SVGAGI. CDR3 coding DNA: TGTGCCAGCAGGCCTTCCGGGGGGAATGAAAAACTGTTTTTT. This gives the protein CASRPSGGNEKLFF.

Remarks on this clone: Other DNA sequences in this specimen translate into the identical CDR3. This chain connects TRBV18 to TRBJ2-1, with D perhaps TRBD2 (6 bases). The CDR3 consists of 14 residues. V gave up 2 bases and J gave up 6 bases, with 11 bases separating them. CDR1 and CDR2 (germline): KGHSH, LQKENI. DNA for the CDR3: TGTGCCAGCTCACCAGGGGGAGGTGTCAATGAGCAGTTCTTC. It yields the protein CASSPGGGVNEQFF.

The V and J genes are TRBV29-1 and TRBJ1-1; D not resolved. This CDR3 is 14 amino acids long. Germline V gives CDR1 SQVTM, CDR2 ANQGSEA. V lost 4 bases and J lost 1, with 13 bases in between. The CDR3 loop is CSVGTRGTNTEAFF. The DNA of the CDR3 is TGCAGCGTTGGGACCCGGGGTACGAACACTGAAGCTTTCTTT.

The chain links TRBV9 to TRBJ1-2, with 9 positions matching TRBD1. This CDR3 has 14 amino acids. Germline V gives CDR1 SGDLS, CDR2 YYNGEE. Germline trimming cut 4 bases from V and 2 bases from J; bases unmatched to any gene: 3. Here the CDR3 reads CASSPGQGNYGYTF. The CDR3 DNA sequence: TGTGCCAGCAGCCCTGGACAGGGGAACTATGGCTACACCTTC.

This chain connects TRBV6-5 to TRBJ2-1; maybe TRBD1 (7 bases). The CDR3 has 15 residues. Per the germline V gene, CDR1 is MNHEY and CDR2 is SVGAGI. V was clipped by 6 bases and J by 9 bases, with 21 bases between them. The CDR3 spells CASSGSFVTGSEQFF. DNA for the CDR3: TGTGCCAGCAGCGGGAGTTTCGTGACAGGGAGTGAGCAGTTCTTC.